This record looks at one TCR beta chain sequence and its context. Its antigen is unknown. No much larger clonotype is one base removed from it; base qualities were not supplied. Collaborating institutions collected whole blood in K2EDTA tubes following their own protocols. For TCRbeta analysis, collaborators shipped samples as frozen whole blood, isolated PBMCs, or DNA extracted from either of those sample types. The trim is 4 bases for V and 8 bases for J, with a gap of 9 bases between the germline ends. Reading from cysteine to phenylalanine, the CDR3 counts 12 amino acids. Of all the DNA, just the CDR3 is kept, 36 bases in frame from base 1. Via the germline V gene, CDR1 is SGHRS and CDR2 YFSETQ. TCRbeta CDR3 regions were amplified from genomic DNA using the immunoSEQ Assay, a bias-controlled multiplex PCR. The paper's data handling went like this. The number of nucleated cells in each sample was estimated from the amplification of reference gene primers within the assay. To quantify the absolute abundance of each unique TCRbeta CDR3 rearrangement, sequence reads were collapsed and filtered. Productive Simpson clonality was computed per sample as the square root of Simpson's diversity index over productive rearrangements. Held by TCRdb, this immuneACCESS table contains in-frame sequences only and omits some clones. Under half of the omission traces to an unresolved V gene where checked; the cause of the rest is unknown. V, J and clone size are those of that table, while D and trimming were read from the DNA. Within this sample are about 170,000 clones, with about 80% of them counted one time only. The leading ten clones occupy 22% of the sample.

This entry comes from a study of blood T cell repertoires in COVID-19 (dated by TCRdb to 2018 to 2021). As for the study more broadly: Samples covering the acute and convalescent phases of COVID-19 were provided by collaborators in the United States, Italy and Spain. The prospective study material was composed of cDNA or gDNA derived from T cells, B-cell-depleted T cells, or PBMCs. The dataset comprised deeply sampled blood TCRbeta repertoires from subjects exposed to, actively infected with, or recovered from COVID-19. The repertoires were released in a freely available public database intended as a resource for research on the immune response to SARS-CoV-2. Samples came from the ongoing ImmuneRACE study (first 160 participants) plus 1,254 subjects from 6 global collaborators. The sample metadata nearly always contained a de-identified subject ID, COVID-19 status, age in years and sex. Where available, HLA class I and class II types were obtained from metadata supplied by the sample provider rather than from assay-based typing.

Results the study describes overall, beyond this receptor: The quantity of clinical and demographic metadata differed by source and by participant and was supplied without curation.

This receptor was identified in a woman of 80 years or more with acute or convalescent COVID-19. In this chain, TRBV5-1 is recombined with TRBJ2-2; TRBD2 is perhaps the D gene, given 5 matching bases. Sequenced input: peripheral blood. The DNA sequence follows: TGCGCCAGCAGCGTCTCGGGAGGGGAGCTGTTTTTT. Its protein is CASSVSGGELFF. Reference TRBV5-1 and TRBJ2-2 genes cover what lies past the CDR3, so the full variable domain is KAGVTQTPRYLIKTRGQQVTLSCSPISGHRSVSWYQQTPGQGLQFLFEYFSETQRNKGNFPGRFSGRQFSNSRSEMNVSTLELGDSALYLCASSVSGGELFFGEGSRLTVL.